Below are 16 T cell receptor beta chains sequenced from a single sample in a study of T cell repertoires in cytomegalovirus infection. No antigens are known for them. TCRdb analysed the reads with MiXCR anew, one entry per CDR3 protein. Among about 180,000 distinct CDR3 sequences listed, less than 25% were seen once. The sample was CD8+ T cells from cultured PBMCs, taken from culture after CMV antigen stimulation. The receptor set was obtained from a human donor in good health (CMV status not recorded). Some clones in this sample may be carry-over from other donors' samples.

The gene calls are TRBV12-3 or TRBV12-4 and TRBJ2-3, with unresolved D. CDR3 size: 13 residues. Trimming removed 2 bases at V and 6 bases at J, with 9 bases between. CDR3 loop: CASSLPPRDTQYF. CDR3 nucleotide sequence: TGTGCCAGCAGTTTACCCCCCAGGGATACGCAGTATTTT.

The chain carries TRBV7-8 and TRBJ2-7; D ambiguous. V was shortened by 1 base and J by 2 bases, with 12 bases between the two germline ends. CDR1 and CDR2 from the germline V gene are SGHVS and FQNEAQ. The length of the CDR3 is 15 residues. The CDR3 is CASSLDSHPPYEQYF. DNA of the CDR3: TGTGCCAGCAGCTTAGACAGCCATCCGCCCTACGAGCAGTACTTC.

This clonotype was observed a handful of times. V is TRBV6-1 and J is TRBJ1-5; 7 bases are a match to TRBD1. The CDR3 is 16 amino acids. Trimming took 3 bases from V and 7 from J; bases not matched to a gene: 12. CDR1 and CDR2 from the germline V gene are MNHNS and SASEGT. The CDR3 DNA sequence: TGTGCCAGCAGTGATCTTCAAGGGGGCGCGGGACAGCCCCAGCATTTT. Translating it yields CASSDLQGGAGQPQHF.

This clonotype appeared a few times. This chain uses TRBV7-8 with TRBJ1-4; no firm D call. The V gene lost 4 bases and the J gene lost 0 bases, with 18 bases spanning the gap. Germline CDR1 SGHVS, CDR2 FQNEAQ. This CDR3 has 18 residues. CDR3 region: CASSSPERGIATNEKLFF. The DNA for the CDR3 is TGTGCCAGCAGCTCTCCCGAGAGAGGGATTGCAACTAATGAAAAACTGTTTTTT.

The chain carries TRBV28 and TRBJ2-7, with TRBD1 matching over 8 bases. The V segment lost 5 bases and the J segment 2 bases; nucleotides outside the gene matches: 11. The germline V gene has CDR1 MDHEN and CDR2 SYDVKM. This CDR3 is 16 amino acids long. CDR3 coding DNA: TGTGCCAGCAGTCCGTCATTCGGGACAGGAGCCTACGAGCAGTACTTC. This codes for CASSPSFGTGAYEQYF. The full variable domain, rest sourced from reference TRBV28 and TRBJ2-7, is DVKVTQSSRYLVKRTGEKVFLECVQDMDHENMFWYRQDPGLGLRLIYFSYDVKMKEKGDIPEGYSVSREKKERFSLILESASTNQTSMYLCASSPSFGTGAYEQYFGPGTRLTVT.

This clonotype was recorded a few times. The chain has TRBV7-6 and TRBJ2-1; D assignment may be TRBD1 or TRBD2 (5 bases each). This CDR3 has 15 amino acids. Trimming cost V 1 base and J 6 bases, with 13 bases left between them. The V gene's germline CDR1 is SGHVS and CDR2 FNYEAQ. The CDR3 DNA reads TGTGCCAGCAGCTTAGTTATGGGACCGGCCAATGAGCAGTTCTTC. This codes for CASSLVMGPANEQFF.

This clonotype showed up just a few times. This sequence joins TRBV28 and TRBJ1-5; no definite D call. The CDR3 loop spans 14 amino acids. V was shortened by 8 bases and J by 5 bases, with 16 bases between the two germline ends. Germline values: CDR1 MDHEN, CDR2 SYDVKM. CDR3 amino acids: CASRPHRPDQPQHF. The CDR3 region has the DNA TGTGCCAGCCGACCCCATCGGCCGGATCAGCCCCAGCATTTT.

This clonotype showed up just a few times. The chain links TRBV7-2 to TRBJ2-1, with TRBD2 matching 13 bases. This CDR3 has 19 amino acids. The V gene's germline CDR1 is SGHTA and CDR2 FQGNSA. J lost 7 bases, V lost 1 base, and 13 bases had no gene match. In DNA, the CDR3 is TGTGCCAGCAGCTTAGAAAAGCGGTTACTAGCGGGGGGGCCAAATGAGCAGTTCTTC. Translating it yields CASSLEKRLLAGGPNEQFF.

This clonotype was counted between two and nine times. This rearrangement joins TRBV7-2 to TRBJ2-7; D is unresolved. Germline loops: CDR1 SGHTA, CDR2 FQGNSA. The CDR3 totals 14 residues. V shed 5 bases and J shed 2 bases, with 13 bases lying between them. The CDR3 nucleotides are TGTGCCAGCAGCCCCGTGTCTGGCGCCTACGAGCAGTACTTC. The encoded protein is CASSPVSGAYEQYF.

The V and J genes are TRBV7-2 and TRBJ2-7; 7 nucleotides align to TRBD1. After removal of 5 bases from V and 4 bases from J, the junction contained 11 bases not matched to a gene. Germline CDR1 and CDR2: SGHTA and FQGNSA. The CDR3 spans 15 residues. The DNA for the CDR3 is TGTGCCAGCAGCCACTGGGGACAGAAGCCTTACGAGCAGTACTTC. This translates into CASSHWGQKPYEQYF.

This clonotype was observed a handful of times. The gene calls are TRBV7-9 and TRBJ2-5; D is ambiguous. This CDR3 has 15 residues. The ends were cut back, 3 bases at V and 1 base at J, with 12 bases in the middle. Germline CDR1 reads SEHNR; CDR2 reads FQNEAQ (reference sequence). CDR3 coding DNA: TGTGCCAGCAGCTTTCGATGGCAGTCCCAAGAGACCCAGTACTTC. Amino acid sequence: CASSFRWQSQETQYF.

The chain combines TRBV6-1 with TRBJ1-1, with D uncertain. The germline V gene has CDR1 MNHNS and CDR2 SASEGT. Between the trimmed V and J ends, which lost 6 bases and 0 bases, there was a span of 11 bases. CDR3 length: 14 residues. CDR3 loop: CASRAGKMNTEAFF. In DNA form, the CDR3 reads TGTGCCAGCAGGGCCGGGAAAATGAACACTGAAGCTTTCTTT.

The V gene is TRBV7-8, the J gene TRBJ1-5, with a weak D call TRBD1 (5 bases). CDR1 is SGHVS and CDR2 is FQNEAQ in the germline V gene. The CDR3 is 16 amino acids. Trimming took 3 bases from V and 9 from J, leaving 21 bases between them. The CDR3 loop reads CASSFQAGRNLSPQHF. Here the CDR3 DNA reads TGTGCCAGCAGCTTTCAGGCAGGGCGCAACCTTTCGCCCCAGCATTTT.

The chain couples TRBV7-9 to TRBJ2-3; TRBD1 matches 7 bases. CDR1 SEHNR and CDR2 FQNEAQ come from the germline V gene (reference sequence). After removal of 4 bases from V and 6 bases from J, the junction contained 7 bases not matched to a gene. CDR3 length: 14 amino acids. The CDR3 spells CASSSDRDRDTQYF. The CDR3 coding sequence is TGTGCCAGCAGCTCCGACAGGGATCGGGATACGCAGTATTTT.

V gene TRBV7-2 combines with J gene TRBJ1-6; D is uncertain. The ends were cut back, 2 bases at V and 0 bases at J, with 5 bases in the middle. This CDR3 has 15 amino acids. From germline, CDR1 is SGHTA and CDR2 FQGNSA. CDR3 amino acids: CASSLPSSYNSPLHF. CDR3 in DNA: TGTGCCAGCAGCTTACCAAGCTCCTATAATTCACCCCTCCACTTT.

V usage is TRBV7-2 and J usage is TRBJ2-3; D is unclear. Deletions cut 2 bases from V and 2 bases from J, with 8 bases between. Germline V gene data show CDR1 as SGHTA and CDR2 as FQGNSA. The CDR3 contains 14 residues. The CDR3 spells CASSLSLITDTQYF. The DNA for the CDR3 is TGTGCCAGCAGCTTATCGCTGATCACAGATACGCAGTATTTT.